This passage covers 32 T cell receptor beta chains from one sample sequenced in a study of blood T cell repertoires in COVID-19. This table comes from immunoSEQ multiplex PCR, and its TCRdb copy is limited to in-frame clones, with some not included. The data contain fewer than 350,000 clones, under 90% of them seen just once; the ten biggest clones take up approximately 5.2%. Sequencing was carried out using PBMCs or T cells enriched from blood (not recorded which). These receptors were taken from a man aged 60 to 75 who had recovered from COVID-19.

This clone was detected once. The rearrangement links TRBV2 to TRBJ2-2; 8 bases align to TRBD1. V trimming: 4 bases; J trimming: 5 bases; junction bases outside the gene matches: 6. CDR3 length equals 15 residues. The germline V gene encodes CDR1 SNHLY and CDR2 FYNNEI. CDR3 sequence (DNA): TGTGCCAGCAGTGGACAGGGGCTTGGAACCGGGGAGCTGTTTTTT. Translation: CASSGQGLGTGELFF. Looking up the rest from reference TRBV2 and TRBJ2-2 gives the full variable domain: EPEVTQTPSHQVTQMGQEVILRCVPISNHLYFYWYRQILGQKVEFLVSFYNNEISEKSEIFDDQFSVERPDGSNFTLKIRSTKLEDSAMYFCASSGQGLGTGELFFGEGSRLTVL.

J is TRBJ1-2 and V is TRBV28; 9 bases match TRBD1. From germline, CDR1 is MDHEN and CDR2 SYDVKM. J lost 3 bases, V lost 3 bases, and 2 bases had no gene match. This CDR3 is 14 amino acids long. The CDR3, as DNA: TGTGCCAGCAGTTTCCGGGACAGGGACTATGGCTACACCTTC. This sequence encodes CASSFRDRDYGYTF.

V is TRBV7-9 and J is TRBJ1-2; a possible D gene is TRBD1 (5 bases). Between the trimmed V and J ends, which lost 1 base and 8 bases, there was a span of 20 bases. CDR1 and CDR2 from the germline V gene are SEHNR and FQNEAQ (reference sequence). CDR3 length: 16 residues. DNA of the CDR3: TGTGCCAGCAGCTTAGGGACTATCCCAGGGCCACCGGGCTACACCTTC. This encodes CASSLGTIPGPPGYTF.

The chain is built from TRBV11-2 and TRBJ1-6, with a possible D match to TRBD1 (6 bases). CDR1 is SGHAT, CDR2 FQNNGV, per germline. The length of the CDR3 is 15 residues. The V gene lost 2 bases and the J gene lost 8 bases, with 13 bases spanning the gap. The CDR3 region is CASSLRDTFYSPLHF. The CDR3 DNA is TGTGCCAGCAGCTTACGGGACACCTTTTATTCACCCCTCCACTTT.

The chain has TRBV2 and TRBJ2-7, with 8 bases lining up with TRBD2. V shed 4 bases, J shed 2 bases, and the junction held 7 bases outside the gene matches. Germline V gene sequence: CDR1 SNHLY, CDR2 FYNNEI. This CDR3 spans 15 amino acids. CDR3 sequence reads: CASSAPGLGTYEQYF. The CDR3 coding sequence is TGTGCCAGCAGTGCTCCGGGACTAGGCACCTACGAGCAGTACTTC.

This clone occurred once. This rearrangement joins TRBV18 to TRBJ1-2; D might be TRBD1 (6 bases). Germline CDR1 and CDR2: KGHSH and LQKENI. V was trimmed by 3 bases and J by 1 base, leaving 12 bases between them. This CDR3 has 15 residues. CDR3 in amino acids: CASSPLDRLNYGYTF. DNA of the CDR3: TGTGCCAGCTCACCTCTAGACAGGCTTAACTATGGCTACACCTTC. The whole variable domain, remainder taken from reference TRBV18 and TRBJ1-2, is NAGVMQNPRHLVRRRGQEARLRCSPMKGHSHVYWYRQLPEEGLKFMVYLQKENIIDESGMPKERFSAEFPKEGPSILRIQQVVRGDSAAYFCASSPLDRLNYGYTFGSGTRLTVV.

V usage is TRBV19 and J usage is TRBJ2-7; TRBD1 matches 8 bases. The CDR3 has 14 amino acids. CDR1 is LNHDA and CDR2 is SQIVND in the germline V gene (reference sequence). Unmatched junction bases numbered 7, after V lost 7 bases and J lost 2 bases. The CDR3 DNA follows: TGTGCCAGTACCAAGGGACAGGCGCCCTACGAGCAGTACTTC. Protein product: CASTKGQAPYEQYF.

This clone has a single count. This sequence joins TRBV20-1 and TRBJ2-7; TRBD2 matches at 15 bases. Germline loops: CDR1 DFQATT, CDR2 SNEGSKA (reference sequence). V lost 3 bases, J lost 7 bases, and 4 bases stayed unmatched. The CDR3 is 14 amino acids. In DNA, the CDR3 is TGCAGTGCTAGTTTGGGACTAGCGGGAGGAGAGCAGTACTTC. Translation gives CSASLGLAGGEQYF.

In nucleotides, the CDR3 is TGTGCCAGTAGTATTGCCCTTGGGGGCTGGTACGAGCAGTACTTC. This gives the protein CASSIALGGWYEQYF. This rearrangement joins TRBV19 to TRBJ2-7; D possibly corresponds to TRBD1 (6 bases). The CDR3 runs to 15 residues. V was trimmed by 3 bases and J by 4 bases, leaving 16 bases between them. Germline CDR1 and CDR2: LNHDA and SQIVND (reference sequence).

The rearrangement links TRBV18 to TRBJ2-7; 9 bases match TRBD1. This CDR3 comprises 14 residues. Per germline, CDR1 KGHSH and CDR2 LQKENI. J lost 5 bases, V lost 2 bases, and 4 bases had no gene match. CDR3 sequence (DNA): TGTGCCAGCTCACCAAACAGGGGGCTCAACGAGCAGTACTTC. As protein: CASSPNRGLNEQYF.

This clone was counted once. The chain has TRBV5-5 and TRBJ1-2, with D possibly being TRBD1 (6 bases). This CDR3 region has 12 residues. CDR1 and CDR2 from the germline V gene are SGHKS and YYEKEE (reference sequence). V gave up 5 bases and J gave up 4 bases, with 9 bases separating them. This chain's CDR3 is CASSSTGYGYTF. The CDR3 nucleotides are TGTGCCAGCAGTTCGACAGGCTATGGCTACACCTTC.

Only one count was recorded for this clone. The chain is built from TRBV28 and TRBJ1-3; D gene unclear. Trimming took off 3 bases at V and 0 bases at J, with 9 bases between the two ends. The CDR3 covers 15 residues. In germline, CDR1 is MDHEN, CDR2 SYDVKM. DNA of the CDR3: TGTGCCAGCAGTTTTGGCGGGCCCTCTGGAAACACCATATATTTT. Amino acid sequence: CASSFGGPSGNTIYF.

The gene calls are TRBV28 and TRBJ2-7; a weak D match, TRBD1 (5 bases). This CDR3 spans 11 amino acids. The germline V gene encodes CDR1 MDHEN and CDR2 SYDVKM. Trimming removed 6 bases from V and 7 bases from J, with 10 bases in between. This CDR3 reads CASRQVFEQYF. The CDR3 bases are TGTGCCAGCAGACAGGTATTTGAGCAGTACTTC.

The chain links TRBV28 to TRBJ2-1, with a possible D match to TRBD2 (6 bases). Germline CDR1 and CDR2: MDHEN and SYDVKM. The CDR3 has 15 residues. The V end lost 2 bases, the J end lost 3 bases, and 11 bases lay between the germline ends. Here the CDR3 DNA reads TGTGCCAGCAGTTTACTTAGCGGAAGCTACAATGAGCAGTTCTTC. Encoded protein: CASSLLSGSYNEQFF.

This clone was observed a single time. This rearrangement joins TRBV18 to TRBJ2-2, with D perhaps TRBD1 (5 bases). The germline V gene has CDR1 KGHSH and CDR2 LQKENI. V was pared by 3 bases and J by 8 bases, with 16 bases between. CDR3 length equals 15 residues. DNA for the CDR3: TGTGCCAGCTCACCGAAATCCAGGGTATCGGGGGAGCTGTTTTTT. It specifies CASSPKSRVSGELFF.

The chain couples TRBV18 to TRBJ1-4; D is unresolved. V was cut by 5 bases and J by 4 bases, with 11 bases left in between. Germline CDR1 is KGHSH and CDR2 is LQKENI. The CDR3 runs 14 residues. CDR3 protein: CASSTRIGNEKLFF. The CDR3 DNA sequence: TGTGCCAGCTCAACGAGGATAGGTAATGAAAAACTGTTTTTT.

The CDR3 nucleotides are TGTGCCAGCAGTGAGATAGCGGGAGGGGATACGCAGTATTTT. The encoded protein is CASSEIAGGDTQYF. The chain joins TRBV6-2 or TRBV6-3 to TRBJ2-3; 11 positions match TRBD2. The CDR3 is 14 residues long. Per the germline V gene, CDR1 is MNHEY and CDR2 is SVGEGT. V gave up 5 bases and J gave up 6 bases; unmatched junction bases: 4.

This chain's CDR3 is CASSLNRDYEQYF. DNA for the CDR3: TGTGCCAGCAGCTTAAACAGGGACTACGAGCAGTACTTC. V gene TRBV11-3 combines with J gene TRBJ2-7; a weak D match, TRBD1 (6 bases). This CDR3 contains 13 residues. V was pared by 2 bases and J by 3 bases, with 8 bases between. Germline V gene sequence: CDR1 SGHNT, CDR2 YENEEA.

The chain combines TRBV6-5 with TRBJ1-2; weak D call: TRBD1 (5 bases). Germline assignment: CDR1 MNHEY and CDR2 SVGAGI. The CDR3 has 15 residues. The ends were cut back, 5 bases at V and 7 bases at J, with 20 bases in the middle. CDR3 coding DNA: TGTGCCAGCAGTCTAACCAGGGACTCTACGCCTGGCTACACCTTC. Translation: CASSLTRDSTPGYTF.

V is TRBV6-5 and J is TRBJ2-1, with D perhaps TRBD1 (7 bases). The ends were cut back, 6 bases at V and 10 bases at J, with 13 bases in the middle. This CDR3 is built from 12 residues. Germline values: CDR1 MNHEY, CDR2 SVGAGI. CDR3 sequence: CASRGGQREQFF. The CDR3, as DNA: TGTGCCAGCAGGGGGGGACAGCGCGAGCAGTTCTTC.

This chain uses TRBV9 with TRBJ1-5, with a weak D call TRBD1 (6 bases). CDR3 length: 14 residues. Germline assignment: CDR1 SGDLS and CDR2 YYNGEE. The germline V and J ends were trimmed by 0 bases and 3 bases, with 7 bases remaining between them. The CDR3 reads CASSVGTDNQPQHF. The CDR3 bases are TGTGCCAGCAGCGTAGGGACAGACAATCAGCCCCAGCATTTT.

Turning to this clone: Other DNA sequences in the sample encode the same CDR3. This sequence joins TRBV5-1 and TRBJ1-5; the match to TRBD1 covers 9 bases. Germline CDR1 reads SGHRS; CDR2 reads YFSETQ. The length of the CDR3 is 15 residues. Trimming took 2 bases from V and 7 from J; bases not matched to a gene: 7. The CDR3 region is CASSLGDRVDQPQHF. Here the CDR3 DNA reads TGCGCCAGCAGCTTAGGGGACAGGGTGGACCAGCCCCAGCATTTT.

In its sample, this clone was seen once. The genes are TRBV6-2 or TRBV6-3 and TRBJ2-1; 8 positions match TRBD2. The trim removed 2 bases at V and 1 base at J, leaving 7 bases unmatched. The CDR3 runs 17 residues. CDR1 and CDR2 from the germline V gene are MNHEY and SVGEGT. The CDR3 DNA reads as TGTGCCAGCAGTTACAAGGCGGGAGGTGGGTCCTACAATGAGCAGTTCTTC. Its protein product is CASSYKAGGGSYNEQFF.

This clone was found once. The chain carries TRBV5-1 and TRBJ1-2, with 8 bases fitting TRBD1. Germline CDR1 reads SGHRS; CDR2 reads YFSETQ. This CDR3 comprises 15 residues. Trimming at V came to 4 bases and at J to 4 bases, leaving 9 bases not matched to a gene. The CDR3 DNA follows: TGCGCCAGCAGCGAAACAGGGGGACGGAGCTATGGCTACACCTTC. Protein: CASSETGGRSYGYTF.

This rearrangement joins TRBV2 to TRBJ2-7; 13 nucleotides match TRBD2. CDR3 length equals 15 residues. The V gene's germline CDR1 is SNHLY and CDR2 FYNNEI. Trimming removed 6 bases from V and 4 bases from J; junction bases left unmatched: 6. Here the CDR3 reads CASRLGLAGVYEQYF. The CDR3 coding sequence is TGTGCCAGCAGACTCGGACTAGCGGGAGTGTACGAGCAGTACTTC.

CDR3 bases: TGTGCCAGCAGCCCCACCAGGGGGAATCAGCCCCAGCATTTT. The encoded protein is CASSPTRGNQPQHF. The rearrangement links TRBV6-5 to TRBJ1-5; 7 bases align to TRBD1. CDR3 size: 14 residues. From germline, CDR1 is MNHEY and CDR2 SVGAGI. The V segment lost 6 bases and the J segment 4 bases; nucleotides outside the gene matches: 6.

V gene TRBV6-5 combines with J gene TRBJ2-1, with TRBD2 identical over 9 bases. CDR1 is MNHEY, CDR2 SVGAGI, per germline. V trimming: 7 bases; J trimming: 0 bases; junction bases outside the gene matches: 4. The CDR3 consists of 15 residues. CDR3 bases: TGTGCCAGCACGACTAGCGGTCGCTCCTACAATGAGCAGTTCTTC. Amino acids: CASTTSGRSYNEQFF.

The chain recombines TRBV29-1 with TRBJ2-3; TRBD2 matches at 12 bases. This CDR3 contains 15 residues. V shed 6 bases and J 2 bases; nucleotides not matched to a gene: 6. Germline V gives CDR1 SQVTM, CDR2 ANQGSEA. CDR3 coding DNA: TGCAGCGTCATTAGACTAGCGGGAGCCACAGATACGCAGTATTTT. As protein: CSVIRLAGATDTQYF.

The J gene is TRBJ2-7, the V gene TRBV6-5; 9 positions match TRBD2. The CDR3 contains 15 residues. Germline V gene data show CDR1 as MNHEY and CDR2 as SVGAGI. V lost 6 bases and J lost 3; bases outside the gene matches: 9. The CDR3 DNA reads TGTGCCAGCAGCAAGCGGGGACTAGCCCTCTACGAGCAGTACTTC. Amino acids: CASSKRGLALYEQYF.

Here the CDR3 reads CASSPVSSNQPQHF. Here the CDR3 DNA reads TGTGCCAGCTCACCGGTCAGTAGCAATCAGCCCCAGCATTTT. This chain joins TRBV18 and TRBJ1-5, with D unclear. This CDR3 has 14 residues. V was clipped by 3 bases and J by 0 bases, with 6 bases between them. In germline, CDR1 is KGHSH, CDR2 LQKENI.

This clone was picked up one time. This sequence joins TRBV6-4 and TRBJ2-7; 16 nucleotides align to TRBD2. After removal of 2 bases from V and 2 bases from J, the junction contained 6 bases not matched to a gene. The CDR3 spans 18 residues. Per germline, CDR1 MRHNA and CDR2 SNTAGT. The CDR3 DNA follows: TGTGCCAGCAGTGACGCCCTGGGACTAGCGGGAGGGACCTACGAGCAGTACTTC. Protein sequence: CASSDALGLAGGTYEQYF.

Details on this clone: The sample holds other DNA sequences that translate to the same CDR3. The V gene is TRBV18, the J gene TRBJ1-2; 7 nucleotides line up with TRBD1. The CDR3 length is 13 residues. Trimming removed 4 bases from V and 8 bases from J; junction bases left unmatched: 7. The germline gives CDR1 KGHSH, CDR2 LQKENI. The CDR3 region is CASSLGQEGGYTF. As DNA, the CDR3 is TGTGCCAGCTCACTAGGACAGGAGGGCGGCTACACCTTC.